This T cell receptor (beta chain) originates from a study of T cell repertoires in cytomegalovirus infection. Findings and limits, study-wide: CMV-specific HLA-C-restricted TCR beta clonotypes dominated the ex vivo response.

TCRdb redid the calling of the reads with MiXCR, one entry per CDR3 protein. Of about 920,000 distinct CDR3 sequences in the sample, approximately 31% were seen once. With regard to this clonotype: Its target is not known.

V dropped 0 bases and J dropped 2 bases, with 8 bases sitting between them. Germline CDR1 and CDR2: MNHEY and SMNVEV (reference sequence). This CDR3 region has 16 residues. The rearrangement uses TRBV27 and TRBJ2-6; a possible D gene is TRBD1 (6 bases). This receptor was taken from a human donor in good health (CMV status not recorded). Some clones in this sample may be carry-over from other donors' samples. Here the sequenced sample was cultured CD8+ T cells from PBMCs, taken from culture after CMV antigen stimulation. CDR3 sequence (DNA): TGTGCCAGCAGTTTATCTTACAGGGCTGGGGCCAACGTCCTGACTTTC. It translates to CASSLSYRAGANVLTF.